This T cell receptor (beta chain) was profiled in a study of response to subunit inactivated influenza vaccine. One entry per CDR3 protein, called by TCRdb with MiXCR from the RT-PCR reads. The repertoire holds approximately 500,000 distinct CDR3 sequences, with roughly 25% as singletons. V was pared by 9 bases and J by 1 base, with 8 bases of the junction left unmatched. The CDR3 consists of 15 residues. Germline lookup yields CDR1 KGHDR and CDR2 SFDVKD. This clonotype was seen more than once but under ten times. The same data also went into a second study, on T cells expressing NK-cell markers. That source notes: For TCR beta, cDNA was produced by 5'RACE template switching with UMIs. Obtained from sorted CD3+CD56+NKG2C+, CD3+CD56+NKG2C- and CD3+CD56-NKG2C+ T cells were the TCR beta repertoires. Among CD8+ T cells from five or six donors, dominant NKG2C+ clonotypes accounted for about 1.0-7.0%. Certain NKG2C+ T cell clones were expanded, and their HCMV specificity remained unclear.

This sequence was found in a man aged 45 to 65 who received an inactivated influenza vaccine. The chain carries TRBV24-1 and TRBJ1-5; 7 nucleotides line up with TRBD1. Sample: CD4+ T cells sorted from PBMCs, taken 11 to 12 days after vaccination. The CDR3 spells CATQPTGPSNQPQHF. Here the CDR3 DNA reads TGTGCCACCCAGCCGACAGGGCCCAGCAATCAGCCCCAGCATTTT.